Each of the 8 T cell receptor beta chains below was sequenced from the same sample in a study of OX40 agonist ivuxolimab in advanced cancers. Measured with immunoSEQ multiplex PCR; TCRdb has only the in-frame clones, and not every one. This sample has 84,000 or so clones, with 94% found just once. The specimen comprised CD4+ or CD8+ T cells sorted from blood, sampled in a trial of the OX40 agonist ivuxolimab. The receptor source for this set is an adult with an advanced solid tumor such as melanoma, head and neck, liver or kidney cancer.

The rearrangement joins TRBV27 to TRBJ2-1, with D hard to call. Germline V lookup: CDR1 MNHEY, CDR2 SMNVEV (reference sequence). Deletions cut 6 bases from V and 0 bases from J, with 12 bases between. CDR3 length equals 15 residues. The DNA for the CDR3 is TGTGCCAGCAGGCTACTTTGGAGCTCCTACAATGAGCAGTTCTTC. Its protein product is CASRLLWSSYNEQFF.

The V gene is TRBV12-5, the J gene TRBJ2-1; D remains ambiguous. This CDR3 region has 12 residues. Trimming shortened V by 6 bases and J by 8 bases, and 11 bases separated the two germline ends. Germline V gene lookup returns CDR1 LGHNT and CDR2 FRNRAP. This CDR3 is CASGPAWDEQFF. Here the CDR3 DNA reads TGTGCTAGTGGCCCCGCTTGGGATGAGCAGTTCTTC.

The genes are TRBV4-3 and TRBJ1-1, with D hard to call. V shed 1 base and J shed 0 bases, with 9 bases lying between them. The CDR3 runs to 15 residues. Germline V lookup: CDR1 LGHNA, CDR2 YSLEER. The chain's CDR3 is CASSQVGEVNTEAFF. CDR3 bases: TGCGCCAGCAGCCAAGTCGGGGAAGTGAACACTGAAGCTTTCTTT.

The CDR3 sequence is CASTAGGTNQETQYF. The CDR3 DNA is TGTGCCAGCACCGCCGGTGGGACCAACCAAGAGACCCAGTACTTC. The chain carries TRBV9 and TRBJ2-5; D might be TRBD1 or TRBD2, each matching 5 bases. The V end was cut by 6 bases, the J end by 0 bases, with 15 bases between. In germline, CDR1 is SGDLS, CDR2 YYNGEE. CDR3 length: 15 residues.

The genes are TRBV6-1 and TRBJ1-1; D possibly corresponds to TRBD1 (6 bases). Trimming stripped 6 bases from V and 8 bases from J, with 16 bases between. Germline V lookup: CDR1 MNHNS, CDR2 SASEGT. The CDR3 spans 13 residues. DNA of the CDR3: TGTGCCAGCAGCCTTGACAGGTTAATAGAAGCTTTCTTT. It codes for CASSLDRLIEAFF.

The rearrangement links TRBV9 to TRBJ2-3; D gene ambiguous. CDR3 length: 12 amino acids. Germline loops: CDR1 SGDLS, CDR2 YYNGEE. Trimming pared 0 bases from V and 8 bases from J, leaving 7 bases between. The CDR3 protein is CASSVDVGTQYF. The CDR3 bases are TGTGCCAGCAGCGTAGATGTAGGTACGCAGTATTTT.

The chain recombines TRBV5-4 with TRBJ1-4; D uncertain. CDR1 is SGHNT, CDR2 YYREEE, per germline (reference sequence). This CDR3 has 14 amino acids. With 2 bases removed from V and 1 base from J, the gap between germline ends came to 6 bases. CDR3 loop: CASSFSRTNEKLFF. CDR3 coding DNA: TGTGCCAGCAGCTTTTCGAGAACTAATGAAAAACTGTTTTTT.

J is TRBJ2-1 and V is TRBV10-3; D unclear. Trimming cost V 2 bases and J 8 bases, with 7 bases left between them. Germline V gives CDR1 ENHRY, CDR2 SYGVKD. The CDR3 is 12 residues long. The CDR3 DNA sequence: TGTGCCATCAGTGAGAAATCAGATGAGCAGTTCTTC. Translated: CAISEKSDEQFF.